These 28 T cell receptor beta chains came from one sample sequenced in a study of T cell changes during pregnancy in multiple sclerosis (dated by TCRdb to between 2019 and 2020). The library was produced with the immunoSEQ multiplex PCR assay. Here the immuneACCESS table is served through TCRdb, limited to in-frame sequences with V and J called. Missing clones are a known gap in these copies; in checked studies unresolved V genes cover under half, and the rest lacks a known reason. In all, the sample holds 70,000 or so clones, and 85% to 95% of those were seen once. The ten largest clones represent 2% of the sample. The source material was peripheral blood, sampled in the third trimester of pregnancy. The receptors were sampled from a female donor in good health, enrolled as a control in a pregnancy study.

The CDR3, as DNA: TGTGCCATCAGTGACCCGACAGGGATATCCGATGGAAATTCCAATGAGCAGTTCTTC. The encoded protein is CAISDPTGISDGNSNEQFF. This rearrangement joins TRBV10-3 to TRBJ2-1, with 7 bases aligning to TRBD1. V dropped 3 bases and J dropped 6; count of bases not matched to a gene: 20. Germline V gene data show CDR1 as ENHRY and CDR2 as SYGVKD. The CDR3 contains 19 residues.

The chain recombines TRBV7-3 with TRBJ1-1; D remains unclear. The ends were cut back, 1 base at V and 3 bases at J, with 6 bases in the middle. CDR1 is SGHTA and CDR2 is FQGTGA in the germline V gene. This CDR3 has 13 amino acids. This chain's CDR3 is CASSLKADTEAFF. Here the CDR3 DNA reads TGTGCCAGCAGCTTAAAAGCGGACACTGAAGCTTTCTTT.

This chain joins TRBV6-5 and TRBJ1-5, with a tentative D call TRBD1 (6 bases). V was pared by 8 bases and J by 3 bases, with 14 bases between. CDR1 MNHEY and CDR2 SVGAGI come from the germline V gene. There are 14 residues in the CDR3. The CDR3 DNA reads as TGTGCCAGCGGGGGCGCAGGGCCCAATCAGCCCCAGCATTTT. It encodes CASGGAGPNQPQHF.

Concerning this clone: Given the absence of the conserved phenylalanine or tryptophan at the CDR3 end, a read error is likely. The J gene is TRBJ2-7, the V gene TRBV18, with 10 bases that match TRBD2. The CDR3 consists of 16 residues. Trimming at V came to 1 base and at J to 4 bases, leaving 7 bases not matched to a gene. CDR1 and CDR2 from the germline V gene are KGHSH and LQKENI. Here the CDR3 DNA reads TGTGCCAGCTCACCACGCACTAGCGGGATCGGTTACGAGCAGTACTCC. As protein: CASSPRTSGIGYEQYS.

This clone came up a few times. V is TRBV11-2 and J is TRBJ2-7, with 7 nucleotides matching TRBD2. Per the germline V gene, CDR1 is SGHAT and CDR2 is FQNNGV. The CDR3 spans 14 residues. V shed 3 bases, J shed 2 bases, and the junction held 4 bases outside the gene matches. DNA for the CDR3: TGTGCCAGCAGCTTCCCGGGGGGTGCCTACGAGCAGTACTTC. Translation: CASSFPGGAYEQYF.

The rearrangement uses TRBV11-2 and TRBJ2-7; D unclear. Germline-derived CDR1 and CDR2 are SGHAT and FQNNGV. The CDR3 consists of 14 residues. Trimming shortened V by 5 bases and J by 7 bases, and 18 bases separated the two germline ends. This CDR3 is CASSPYSSTGEQYF. DNA of the CDR3: TGTGCCAGCAGCCCCTATTCGTCGACTGGAGAGCAGTACTTC.

Remarks on this clone: The same CDR3 can be traced to other DNA sequences in this sample. The J gene is TRBJ1-5, the V gene TRBV19; TRBD1 agrees at 9 bases. Germline V gene lookup returns CDR1 LNHDA and CDR2 SQIVND (reference sequence). The CDR3 contains 15 residues. The V and J ends lost 3 bases and 7 bases, in that order; junction bases with no gene match: 7. This chain's CDR3 is CASSIRDRVGQPQHF. Here the CDR3 DNA reads TGTGCCAGTAGTATCCGGGACAGGGTTGGCCAGCCCCAGCATTTT. The complete variable domain, with remaining parts taken from reference TRBV19 and TRBJ1-5, reads DGGITQSPKYLFRKEGQNVTLSCEQNLNHDAMYWYRQDPGQGLRLIYYSQIVNDFQKGDIAEGYSVSREKKESFPLTVTSAQKNPTAFYLCASSIRDRVGQPQHFGDGTRLSIL.

The chain links TRBV5-1 to TRBJ2-3, with TRBD2 matching 9 bases. Germline CDR1 reads SGHRS; CDR2 reads YFSETQ. The CDR3 loop spans 15 amino acids. With 9 bases clipped from V and 2 bases from J, the junction kept 10 bases outside the gene matches. CDR3 bases: TGCGCCACCCACCAAGCGGGGGGACCCACAGATACGCAGTATTTT. Its translation: CATHQAGGPTDTQYF.

The CDR3 DNA sequence: TGTGCCAGCTCTGCGGGAGTTAATGAGCAGTTCTTC. It codes for CASSAGVNEQFF. V usage is TRBV18 and J usage is TRBJ2-1; 7 bases are a match to TRBD2. V lost 6 bases to trimming and J lost 7 bases; unmatched junction nucleotides: 3. The V gene's germline CDR1 is KGHSH and CDR2 LQKENI. There are 12 residues in the CDR3.

The chain links TRBV10-2 to TRBJ1-3; D not resolved. V gave up 2 bases and J gave up 0 bases, with 8 bases separating them. CDR1 WSHSY and CDR2 SAAADI come from the germline V gene. The CDR3 spans 15 residues. CDR3 sequence: CASSESRFSGNTIYF. The CDR3 nucleotides read TGCGCCAGCAGTGAGAGCCGGTTCTCTGGAAACACCATATATTTT.

The chain links TRBV7-2 to TRBJ1-5; D is possibly TRBD1 (6 bases). CDR3 length equals 13 residues. Germline lookup yields CDR1 SGHTA and CDR2 FQGNSA. Trimming left V 5 bases short and J 6 bases short, with 11 bases between. The CDR3 bases are TGTGCCAGCAGCGTTACAGGGAGTCAGCCCCAGCATTTT. This gives the protein CASSVTGSQPQHF. The full variable domain, its missing parts supplied by reference TRBV7-2 and TRBJ1-5, is GAGVSQSPSNKVTEKGKDVELRCDPISGHTALYWYRQSLGQGLEFLIYFQGNSAPDKSGLPSDRFSAERTGGSVSTLTIQRTQQEDSAVYLCASSVTGSQPQHFGDGTRLSIL.

This clone was detected once. V usage is TRBV15 and J usage is TRBJ1-3; 9 bases agree with TRBD1. The length of the CDR3 is 16 residues. Germline CDR1 is LNHNV and CDR2 is YYDKDF (reference sequence). The V gene end was trimmed by 3 bases and the J gene end by 6 bases; junction bases not matched to a gene: 9. The CDR3 protein is CATSRAEGQGENTIYF. The CDR3 DNA sequence: TGTGCCACCAGCAGGGCTGAGGGACAGGGCGAAAACACCATATATTTT.

The chain combines TRBV20-1 with TRBJ2-3; no definite D call. V was cut by 6 bases and J by 3 bases, with 7 bases left in between. The CDR3 covers 11 residues. Germline CDR1 is DFQATT and CDR2 is SNEGSKA (reference sequence). This CDR3 reads CSAAKTDTQYF. CDR3 in DNA: TGCAGTGCAGCGAAGACAGATACGCAGTATTTT.

The chain is built from TRBV5-6 and TRBJ2-1; 10 bases are shared with TRBD1. The CDR3 has 16 residues. J was trimmed by 4 bases and V by 1 base; bases with no gene match: 5. Germline CDR1 and CDR2: SGHDT and YYEEEE. The CDR3 DNA is TGTGCCAGCAGCTTGCGGACAGGGGGTATTTACAATGAGCAGTTCTTC. This codes for CASSLRTGGIYNEQFF.

This chain connects TRBV11-2 to TRBJ2-7; 7 bases agree with TRBD1. The ends lost 5 bases at V and 3 bases at J; junction bases unmatched: 7. The CDR3 consists of 14 residues. Germline-derived CDR1 and CDR2 are SGHAT and FQNNGV. The CDR3 here is CASSPGSGGYEQYF. The CDR3 bases are TGTGCCAGCAGCCCGGGCTCAGGGGGCTACGAGCAGTACTTC.

CDR3 nucleotide sequence: TGTGCCAGCAGCTTCGGCAGGGCCTCCTACGAGCAGTACTTC. This encodes CASSFGRASYEQYF. This chain joins TRBV13 and TRBJ2-7, with TRBD1 as a possible D gene (5 bases). CDR1 is PRHDT, CDR2 FYEKMQ, per germline (reference sequence). This CDR3 is built from 14 residues. Trimming left V 3 bases short and J 0 bases short, with 9 bases between. The full variable domain, completed using reference TRBV13 and TRBJ2-7, is AAGVIQSPRHLIKEKRETATLKCYPIPRHDTVYWYQQGPGQDPQFLISFYEKMQSDKGSIPDRFSAQQFSDYHSELNMSSLELGDSALYFCASSFGRASYEQYFGPGTRLTVT.

The CDR3 protein is CASSLGTGQETQYF. In DNA form, the CDR3 reads TGCGCCAGCAGCTTGGGGACGGGGCAAGAGACCCAGTACTTC. The chain uses TRBV5-1 and TRBJ2-5; a possible D gene is TRBD2 (5 bases). This CDR3 contains 14 residues. Germline values: CDR1 SGHRS, CDR2 YFSETQ. V was clipped by 0 bases and J by 2 bases, with 8 bases between them.

The rearrangement uses TRBV29-1 and TRBJ1-1; a possible D gene is TRBD1 (6 bases). The CDR3 loop spans 16 amino acids. The germline gives CDR1 SQVTM, CDR2 ANQGSEA. Trimming took off 3 bases at V and 0 bases at J, with 17 bases between the two ends. The CDR3 bases are TGCAGCGTTGACGGGACAATAAGACAGCTGAACACTGAAGCTTTCTTT. Protein sequence: CSVDGTIRQLNTEAFF.

This clone was counted once. V usage is TRBV4-2 and J usage is TRBJ2-3; D gene unclear. The CDR3 is 13 residues long. Germline V gene lookup returns CDR1 LGHNA and CDR2 YNFKEQ. V shed 6 bases and J shed 4 bases, with 11 bases lying between them. As DNA, the CDR3 is TGTGCCAGCAGGAATGGCATCCCAGATACGCAGTATTTT. Amino acid sequence: CASRNGIPDTQYF.

The chain joins TRBV7-8 to TRBJ2-6; TRBD1 is a possible D gene (6 bases). Germline V gene sequence: CDR1 SGHVS, CDR2 FQNEAQ. The CDR3 has 17 amino acids. The V end was cut by 5 bases, the J end by 4 bases, with 18 bases between. CDR3 region: CASSRSITGNGANVLTF. The CDR3 DNA sequence: TGTGCCAGCAGCCGTAGTATCACAGGGAACGGGGCCAACGTCCTGACTTTC.

The rearrangement uses TRBV28 and TRBJ2-1; TRBD1 agrees at 12 bases. The CDR3 runs 17 residues. V gave up 5 bases and J gave up 7 bases; unmatched junction bases: 12. Germline CDR1 is MDHEN and CDR2 is SYDVKM. CDR3 DNA: TGTGCCAGCAGTCTTCATACCGGGACAGGGGGCTTGAATGAGCAGTTCTTC. This codes for CASSLHTGTGGLNEQFF.

The chain uses TRBV15 and TRBJ1-2; a weak D match, TRBD1 (6 bases). V lost 1 base, J lost 7 bases, and 10 bases lay in between. The CDR3 contains 13 residues. CDR1 is LNHNV, CDR2 YYDKDF, per germline (reference sequence). CDR3 region: CATSRAQGTGYTF. The CDR3, as DNA: TGTGCCACCAGCAGAGCCCAGGGGACTGGCTACACCTTC.

This chain connects TRBV2 to TRBJ2-3; tentative D call: TRBD2 (6 bases). The germline gives CDR1 SNHLY, CDR2 FYNNEI. Trimming removed 5 bases at V and 2 bases at J, with 14 bases between. The length of the CDR3 is 15 residues. The CDR3 DNA reads TGTGCCAGCAGTTCCTTAGCGGATTCCACAGATACGCAGTATTTT. Residues: CASSSLADSTDTQYF.

The gene calls are TRBV28 and TRBJ1-2; no firm D call. The CDR3 runs 12 residues. Germline assignment: CDR1 MDHEN and CDR2 SYDVKM. V lost 11 bases and J lost 6, with 16 bases in between. The CDR3 nucleotides read TGTGCCTCAAGCAGGCCCGAGCATGGCTACACCTTC. Translated: CASSRPEHGYTF.

The V gene is TRBV18, the J gene TRBJ1-2; maybe TRBD1 (5 bases). Germline CDR1 is KGHSH and CDR2 is LQKENI. The CDR3 runs to 14 residues. The V and J ends lost 4 bases and 2 bases respectively, with 11 bases between them. The CDR3 coding sequence is TGTGCCAGCTCACAGGGGCAAGGGAACTATGGCTACACCTTC. Translating gives CASSQGQGNYGYTF. The full variable domain, completed using reference TRBV18 and TRBJ1-2, is NAGVMQNPRHLVRRRGQEARLRCSPMKGHSHVYWYRQLPEEGLKFMVYLQKENIIDESGMPKERFSAEFPKEGPSILRIQQVVRGDSAAYFCASSQGQGNYGYTFGSGTRLTVV.

The chain carries TRBV6-6 and TRBJ2-5; 8 positions agree with TRBD2. The CDR3 extends over 13 amino acids. The germline gives CDR1 MNHNY, CDR2 SVGAGI (reference sequence). V dropped 6 bases and J dropped 4; count of bases not matched to a gene: 4. The CDR3 loop reads CASRTAGGETQYF. The DNA of the CDR3 is TGTGCCAGCAGGACTGCGGGGGGAGAGACCCAGTACTTC.

The chain is built from TRBV2 and TRBJ2-7, with 7 nucleotides matching TRBD1. The CDR3 consists of 12 residues. After removal of 6 bases from V and 7 bases from J, the junction contained 6 bases not matched to a gene. Per the germline V gene, CDR1 is SNHLY and CDR2 is FYNNEI. CDR3 nucleotides: TGTGCCAGCAGGACGACAGGGCGGGAGCAGTACTTC. It translates to CASRTTGREQYF.

V gene TRBV19 combines with J gene TRBJ1-2; D gene ambiguous. The V end was cut by 5 bases, the J end by 3 bases, with 10 bases between. The CDR3 length is 13 residues. Looked up from germline, CDR1 is LNHDA and CDR2 is SQIVND (reference sequence). In DNA form, the CDR3 reads TGTGCCAGTAGTCCCAGGAGGGACTATGGCTACACCTTC. Translation gives CASSPRRDYGYTF.